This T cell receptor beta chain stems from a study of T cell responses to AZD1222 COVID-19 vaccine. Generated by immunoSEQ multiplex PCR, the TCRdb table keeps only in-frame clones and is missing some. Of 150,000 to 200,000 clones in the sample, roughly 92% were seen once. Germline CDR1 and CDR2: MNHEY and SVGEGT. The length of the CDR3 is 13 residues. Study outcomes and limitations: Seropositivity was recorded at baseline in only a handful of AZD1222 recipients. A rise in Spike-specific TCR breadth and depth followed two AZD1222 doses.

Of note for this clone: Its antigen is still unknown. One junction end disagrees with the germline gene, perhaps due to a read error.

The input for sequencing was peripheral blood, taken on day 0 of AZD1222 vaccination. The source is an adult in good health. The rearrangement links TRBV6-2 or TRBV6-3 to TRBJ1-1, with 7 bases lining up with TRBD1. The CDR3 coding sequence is TGTGCCAGCACTTACGGGGGACAGCCTGAAGCTTTCTTT. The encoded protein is CASTYGGQPEAFF.